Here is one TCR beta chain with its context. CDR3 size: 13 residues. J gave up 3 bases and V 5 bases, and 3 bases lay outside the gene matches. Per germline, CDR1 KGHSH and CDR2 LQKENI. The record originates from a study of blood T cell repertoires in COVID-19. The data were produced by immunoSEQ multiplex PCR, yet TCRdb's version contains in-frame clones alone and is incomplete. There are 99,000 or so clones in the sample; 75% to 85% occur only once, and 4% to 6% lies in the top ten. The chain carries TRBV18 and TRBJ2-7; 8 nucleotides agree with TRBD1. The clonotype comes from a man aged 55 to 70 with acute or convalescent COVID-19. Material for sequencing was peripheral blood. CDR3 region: CASSAGTGYEQYF. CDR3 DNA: TGTGCCAGCTCAGCAGGGACAGGCTACGAGCAGTACTTC.